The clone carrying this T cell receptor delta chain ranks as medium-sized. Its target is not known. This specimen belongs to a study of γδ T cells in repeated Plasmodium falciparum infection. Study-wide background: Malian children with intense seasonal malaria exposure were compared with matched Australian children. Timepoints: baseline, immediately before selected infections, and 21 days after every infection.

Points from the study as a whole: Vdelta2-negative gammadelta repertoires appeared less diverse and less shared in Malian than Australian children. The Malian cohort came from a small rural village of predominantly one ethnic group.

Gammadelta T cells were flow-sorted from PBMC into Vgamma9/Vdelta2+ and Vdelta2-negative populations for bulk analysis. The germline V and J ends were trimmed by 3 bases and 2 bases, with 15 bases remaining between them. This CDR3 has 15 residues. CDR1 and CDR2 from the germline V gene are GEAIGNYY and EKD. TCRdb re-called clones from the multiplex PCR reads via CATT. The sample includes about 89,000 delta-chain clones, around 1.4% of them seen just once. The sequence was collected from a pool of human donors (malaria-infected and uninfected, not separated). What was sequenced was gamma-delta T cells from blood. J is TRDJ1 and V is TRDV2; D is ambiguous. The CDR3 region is CACDALQKITDKLIF. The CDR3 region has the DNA TGTGCCTGTGACGCCTTACAAAAGATTACCGATAAACTCATCTTT.